These 30 T cell receptor beta chains originate from one sample sequenced in a study of cytomegalovirus exposure and HLA in healthy donors. The PCR made use of 60 Vbeta and 13 Jbeta primers. Measured with immunoSEQ multiplex PCR; TCRdb has only the in-frame clones, and not every one. The sample contains some 120,000 clones, over 70% of which appear only once. The sample consisted of PBMCs. These receptor sequences come from a woman under 30 in good health and CMV-seronegative.

The chain links TRBV5-8 to TRBJ1-2; TRBD1 might be the D (5 bases). CDR1 is SGHTS and CDR2 is YDEGEE in the germline V gene. The CDR3 consists of 14 residues. V was clipped by 5 bases and J by 5 bases, with 16 bases between them. The CDR3 here is CASRFRGGTYGYTF. CDR3 nucleotides: TGTGCCAGCAGGTTCCGAGGAGGGACTTATGGCTACACCTTC.

The chain couples TRBV5-4 to TRBJ1-1; possibly TRBD1 for D (5 bases). The V end was cut by 3 bases, the J end by 5 bases, with 17 bases between. This CDR3 comprises 15 residues. The V gene's germline CDR1 is SGHNT and CDR2 YYREEE (reference sequence). CDR3 residues: CASSSGIRKGTEAFF. The CDR3 nucleotides read TGTGCCAGCAGCTCTGGGATCCGTAAGGGGACTGAAGCTTTCTTT.

This clone occurred a few times. J is TRBJ1-2 and V is TRBV27; tentative D call: TRBD1 (5 bases). CDR3 length: 14 amino acids. Trimming left V 2 bases short and J 4 bases short, with 11 bases between. Germline V gene lookup returns CDR1 MNHEY and CDR2 SMNVEV (reference sequence). The CDR3 DNA sequence: TGTGCCAGCAGTTTAAAGCCCAGGGTCTATGGCTACACCTTC. This gives the protein CASSLKPRVYGYTF.

V usage is TRBV15 and J usage is TRBJ1-5, with D unclear. The CDR3 extends over 15 amino acids. The germline V and J ends were trimmed by 3 bases and 3 bases, with 12 bases remaining between them. Germline V gene sequence: CDR1 LNHNV, CDR2 YYDKDF (reference sequence). The CDR3 is CATSSTRVPNQPQHF. CDR3 bases: TGTGCCACCAGCAGTACGAGGGTCCCCAATCAGCCCCAGCATTTT.

This CDR3 is CASSYSSGLGSPLHF. The DNA for the CDR3 is TGTGCCAGCAGTTACTCATCGGGGTTAGGATCACCCCTCCACTTT. This chain connects TRBV6-5 to TRBJ1-6, with D unresolved. V was trimmed by 0 bases and J by 10 bases, leaving 13 bases between them. Germline-derived CDR1 and CDR2 are MNHEY and SVGAGI. The CDR3 runs 15 residues.

The V call is TRBV30, the J call TRBJ2-1, with a weak D call TRBD1 (6 bases). The germline V and J ends were trimmed by 4 bases and 7 bases, with 20 bases remaining between them. This CDR3 spans 15 amino acids. Germline V lookup: CDR1 GTSNPN, CDR2 SVGIG (reference sequence). The CDR3 coding sequence is TGTGCCTGGAAAGCTCCCCGGGCAGGGGAAAATGAGCAGTTCTTC. Encoded protein: CAWKAPRAGENEQFF.

The J gene is TRBJ2-7, the V gene TRBV7-6, with TRBD1 matching over 8 bases. The CDR3 contains 14 residues. The V gene's germline CDR1 is SGHVS and CDR2 FNYEAQ. The ends lost 2 bases at V and 6 bases at J; junction bases unmatched: 6. In DNA, the CDR3 is TGTGCCAGCAGCTTAAGCGGACAGGGAAGCGAGCAGTACTTC. Its protein product is CASSLSGQGSEQYF.

The V and J genes are TRBV27 and TRBJ1-5; no clear D gene. The ends were cut back, 9 bases at V and 2 bases at J, with 17 bases in the middle. From germline, CDR1 is MNHEY and CDR2 SMNVEV (reference sequence). The CDR3 contains 15 residues. In DNA, the CDR3 is TGTGCCAGTTCAGTTGGTTTGGTCGGCAATCAGCCCCAGCATTTT. This translates into CASSVGLVGNQPQHF.

The gene calls are TRBV6-5 and TRBJ2-7; D perhaps matches TRBD2 (5 bases). The ends were cut back, 4 bases at V and 3 bases at J, with 16 bases in the middle. This CDR3 is built from 15 residues. Germline CDR1 reads MNHEY; CDR2 reads SVGAGI. In DNA, the CDR3 is TGTGCCAGCAGTTCTTCTATATCTAGCAACTACGAGCAGTACTTC. Amino acid sequence: CASSSSISSNYEQYF.

This chain connects TRBV6-1 to TRBJ1-3, with D possibly matching TRBD1 (5 bases). Trimming removed 4 bases at V and 0 bases at J, with 10 bases between. CDR1 is MNHNS and CDR2 is SASEGT in the germline V gene. CDR3 size: 15 residues. DNA of the CDR3: TGTGCCAGCAGTGGGACATCTCTCTCTGGAAACACCATATATTTT. Its protein product is CASSGTSLSGNTIYF.

This chain uses TRBV25-1 with TRBJ1-1, with D possibly being TRBD1 (5 bases). The CDR3 loop spans 14 amino acids. V dropped 3 bases and J dropped 3 bases, with 11 bases sitting between them. The germline V gene has CDR1 MGHDK and CDR2 SYGVNS. The DNA of the CDR3 is TGTGCCAGCAGTGACAGGGAACAGTACACTGAAGCTTTCTTT. It is translated as CASSDREQYTEAFF.

The chain couples TRBV18 to TRBJ2-5; D gene uncertain. CDR3 length equals 12 residues. Germline V gene lookup returns CDR1 KGHSH and CDR2 LQKENI. The V gene lost 3 bases and the J gene lost 5 bases, with 7 bases spanning the gap. CDR3 amino acids: CASSPSVETQYF. The DNA for the CDR3 is TGTGCCAGCTCACCTTCCGTTGAGACCCAGTACTTC.

This sequence joins TRBV29-1 and TRBJ1-2; D perhaps matches TRBD1 (6 bases). V lost 1 base, J lost 0 bases, and 12 bases lay in between. Germline loops: CDR1 SQVTM, CDR2 ANQGSEA. The CDR3 runs to 15 residues. The CDR3 coding sequence is TGCAGCGTTGAAGTTTGGGACACCGCTAACTATGGCTACACCTTC. It encodes CSVEVWDTANYGYTF.

The chain combines TRBV10-3 with TRBJ2-6; 7 nucleotides line up with TRBD1. The CDR3 is 17 residues long. Germline V gene sequence: CDR1 ENHRY, CDR2 SYGVKD. V trimming: 6 bases; J trimming: 0 bases; junction bases outside the gene matches: 8. For the CDR3, the DNA is TGTGCCATCAGGCCGACAGGGTTTGACTCTGGGGCCAACGTCCTGACTTTC. Protein: CAIRPTGFDSGANVLTF.

The V call is TRBV30, the J call TRBJ1-1; D is possibly TRBD1 (6 bases). The CDR3 covers 14 residues. V lost 1 base and J lost 2, with 11 bases in between. Germline loops: CDR1 GTSNPN, CDR2 SVGIG (reference sequence). The CDR3 DNA is TGTGCCTGGAGTGGCAGGGGCGGAAACACTGAAGCTTTCTTT. Protein: CAWSGRGGNTEAFF.

A few counts support this clone. V gene TRBV5-1 combines with J gene TRBJ2-1, with D maybe TRBD1 (6 bases). V lost 4 bases and J lost 4, with 18 bases in between. Germline CDR1 and CDR2: SGHRS and YFSETQ. The CDR3 runs 16 residues. The CDR3 bases are TGCGCCAGCAGCCCCGGGGCAGGGGTCGGTTACAATGAGCAGTTCTTC. Encoded protein: CASSPGAGVGYNEQFF.

This clone was counted a single time. The V gene is TRBV2, the J gene TRBJ1-2; D is perhaps TRBD1 (6 bases). Trimming pared 9 bases from V and 5 bases from J, leaving 16 bases between. Germline loops: CDR1 SNHLY, CDR2 FYNNEI. The CDR3 extends over 13 amino acids. CDR3 protein: CARRGGPAYGYTF. The CDR3 coding sequence is TGTGCCAGGAGGGGGGGGCCAGCGTATGGCTACACCTTC.

The V and J genes are TRBV9 and TRBJ2-3; 12 bases are a match to TRBD2. The CDR3 covers 17 residues. CDR1 and CDR2 from the germline V gene are SGDLS and YYNGEE. The trim removed 0 bases at V and 3 bases at J, leaving 5 bases unmatched. CDR3 bases: TGTGCCAGCAGCGTAGTCGCTAGCGGGGGGGCAACAGATACGCAGTATTTT. This sequence encodes CASSVVASGGATDTQYF.

This clone appeared a few times. The V and J genes are TRBV6-5 and TRBJ2-5; 7 nucleotides align to TRBD1. Germline values: CDR1 MNHEY, CDR2 SVGAGI. Trimming cost V 0 bases and J 1 base; bases outside gene matches: 2. The length of the CDR3 is 15 residues. CDR3 sequence reads: CASSYSRGTQETQYF. Written as DNA, the CDR3 is TGTGCCAGCAGTTACTCCAGGGGGACCCAAGAGACCCAGTACTTC.

The chain is built from TRBV23-1 and TRBJ1-6, with TRBD1 identical over 7 bases. TRBV23-1 is identified as an open reading frame with a role that is uncertain. This CDR3 has 17 residues. The J segment lost 6 bases and the V segment lost 1 base, leaving 9 bases of the junction unmatched. The CDR3 sequence is CASSQWLAGGCNSPLHF. CDR3 nucleotide sequence: TGCGCCAGCAGTCAATGGCTAGCAGGGGGTTGTAATTCACCCCTCCACTTT.

The chain has TRBV6-1 and TRBJ1-1; D is perhaps TRBD1 (6 bases). The CDR3 length is 13 residues. The V end was cut by 8 bases, the J end by 10 bases, with 20 bases between. The germline V gene encodes CDR1 MNHNS and CDR2 SASEGT. This CDR3 reads CASLENGGRGAFF. The CDR3 DNA follows: TGTGCCAGCCTTGAAAATGGGGGCCGCGGAGCTTTCTTT.

The chain carries TRBV15 and TRBJ1-2; D remains ambiguous. Germline assignment: CDR1 LNHNV and CDR2 YYDKDF (reference sequence). With 4 bases removed from V and 1 base from J, the gap between germline ends came to 4 bases. This CDR3 is 12 amino acids long. DNA for the CDR3: TGTGCCACCAGCATTAATAACTATGGCTACACCTTC. Its translation: CATSINNYGYTF.

The chain joins TRBV11-2 to TRBJ1-4; no reliable D call. Looked up from germline, CDR1 is SGHAT and CDR2 is FQNNGV. CDR3 length: 14 amino acids. The ends were cut back, 3 bases at V and 6 bases at J, with 11 bases in the middle. The chain's CDR3 is CASSLHSQDEKLFF. CDR3 in DNA: TGTGCCAGCAGCTTGCACAGTCAGGATGAAAAACTGTTTTTT.

The chain uses TRBV30 and TRBJ2-4; 12 nucleotides agree with TRBD1. Germline-derived CDR1 and CDR2 are GTSNPN and SVGIG (reference sequence). V shed 2 bases and J 9 bases; nucleotides not matched to a gene: 11. This CDR3 comprises 16 residues. The chain's CDR3 is CAWSPVGGQGASIQYF. The DNA of the CDR3 is TGTGCCTGGAGTCCAGTAGGGGGACAGGGGGCGAGCATTCAGTACTTC.

This clone was observed a few times. The genes are TRBV6-1 and TRBJ1-5; 7 bases align to TRBD1. The CDR3 spans 13 residues. CDR1 and CDR2 (germline): MNHNS, SASEGT. Losses at the gene ends were 6 bases for V and 4 bases for J; bases not matched to a gene: 3. CDR3 DNA: TGTGCCAGCAGAGGGGGCGTTAATCAGCCCCAGCATTTT. The encoded protein is CASRGGVNQPQHF.

The CDR3: CASREQGAGTGELFF. The CDR3 nucleotides are TGTGCCAGCAGAGAACAGGGGGCTGGCACCGGGGAGCTGTTTTTT. V is TRBV28 and J is TRBJ2-2; 9 bases fit TRBD1. The CDR3 covers 15 residues. J was trimmed by 4 bases and V by 6 bases; bases with no gene match: 6. Germline CDR1 reads MDHEN; CDR2 reads SYDVKM.

CDR3 nucleotide sequence: TGTGCCAGCAGCTCAAATACAGGGGGCGGCAATCAGCCCCAGCATTTT. Protein sequence: CASSSNTGGGNQPQHF. The chain carries TRBV11-2 and TRBJ1-5; 9 bases align to TRBD1. Germline assignment: CDR1 SGHAT and CDR2 FQNNGV. The CDR3 sequence is 16 residues long. The J segment lost 2 bases and the V segment lost 4 bases, leaving 6 bases of the junction unmatched. The full variable domain, with the rest looked up from reference TRBV11-2 and TRBJ1-5, is EAGVAQSPRYKIIEKRQSVAFWCNPISGHATLYWYQQILGQGPKLLIQFQNNGVVDDSQLPKDRFSAERLKGVDSTLKIQPAKLEDSAVYLCASSSNTGGGNQPQHFGDGTRLSIL.

The J gene is TRBJ2-2, the V gene TRBV28; 7 bases map to TRBD1. The germline CDR1 and CDR2 sequences are MDHEN and SYDVKM. The CDR3 runs 15 residues. V trimming: 5 bases; J trimming: 7 bases; junction bases outside the gene matches: 10. The CDR3 nucleotides are TGTGCCAGCAGTCCGTCTGACAGGGTTCACGGGGAGCTGTTTTTT. It specifies CASSPSDRVHGELFF.

The V and J genes are TRBV5-6 and TRBJ1-6; D not resolved. This CDR3 contains 14 residues. Between the trimmed V and J ends, which lost 6 bases and 5 bases, there was a span of 12 bases. Germline V lookup: CDR1 SGHDT, CDR2 YYEEEE. The CDR3: CASTIGVDNSPLHF. DNA for the CDR3: TGTGCCAGCACCATCGGGGTGGATAATTCACCCCTCCACTTT. The entire variable domain, with the rest obtained from reference TRBV5-6 and TRBJ1-6, is as follows: DAGVTQSPTHLIKTRGQQVTLRCSPKSGHDTVSWYQQALGQGPQFIFQYYEEEERQRGNFPDRFSGHQFPNYSSELNVNALLLGDSALYLCASTIGVDNSPLHFGNGTRLTVT.

As for this clone: A junction boundary mismatches the germline segment, possibly from a read error. This chain links TRBV5-4 with TRBJ2-7, with 7 bases identical to TRBD2. Germline V gene lookup returns CDR1 SGHNT and CDR2 YYREEE (reference sequence). The CDR3 runs 16 residues. The CDR3 is CASTLGGSKMAYEQYF. In DNA form, the CDR3 reads TGTGCCAGCACCTTGGGAGGGAGCAAAATGGCCTACGAGCAGTACTTC.